These 32 T cell receptor beta chains were all obtained from the same sample, sequenced in a study of blood T cell repertoires in COVID-19. Here immunoSEQ multiplex PCR was the method, and the copy in TCRdb shows in-frame clones only, minus some. The sample lists about 220,000 clones, around 90% occurring once. Sequencing used PBMCs or T cells enriched from blood (not recorded which). The receptors come from a man younger than 40 who had been exposed to COVID-19.

The chain recombines TRBV15 with TRBJ2-1, with a tentative D call TRBD1 (5 bases). The CDR3 spans 14 residues. Germline V CDR1 and CDR2: LNHNV, YYDKDF (reference sequence). The V end was cut by 3 bases, the J end by 3 bases, with 9 bases between. The CDR3 protein is CATSSPRDYNEQFF. For the CDR3, the DNA is TGTGCCACCAGCAGCCCCAGGGACTACAATGAGCAGTTCTTC.

The chain couples TRBV12-3 or TRBV12-4 to TRBJ1-5, with TRBD1 as a possible D gene (6 bases). This CDR3 comprises 13 residues. Trimming removed 6 bases from V and 5 bases from J, with 11 bases in between. CDR3 residues: CASRRGGHQPQHF. The DNA of the CDR3 is TGTGCCAGCAGGAGGGGGGGGCATCAGCCCCAGCATTTT.

The chain joins TRBV7-2 to TRBJ2-7; TRBD1 is a possible D gene (5 bases). CDR3 length equals 15 residues. Germline assignment: CDR1 SGHTA and CDR2 FQGNSA. Trimming took 1 base from V and 2 from J, leaving 12 bases between them. This chain's CDR3 is CASSLGVRATYEQYF. The CDR3 DNA reads as TGTGCCAGCAGCTTAGGTGTCAGGGCCACCTACGAGCAGTACTTC.

The J gene is TRBJ2-1, the V gene TRBV9, with 7 bases matching TRBD2. Germline values: CDR1 SGDLS, CDR2 YYNGEE. The CDR3 has 14 amino acids. V was clipped by 7 bases and J by 0 bases; unmatched bases: 4. The CDR3 region has the DNA TGTGCCAGCTCCGGGGGGAGCTCCTACAATGAGCAGTTCTTC. Encoded protein: CASSGGSSYNEQFF. The full variable domain, with the rest looked up from reference TRBV9 and TRBJ2-1, is DSGVTQTPKHLITATGQRVTLRCSPRSGDLSVYWYQQSLDQGLQFLIQYYNGEERAKGNILERFSAQQFPDLHSELNLSSLELGDSALYFCASSGGSSYNEQFFGPGTRLTVL.

The V call is TRBV18, the J call TRBJ1-2; D is unclear. The CDR3 extends over 13 amino acids. V lost 3 bases and J 8 bases, leaving 13 bases between the germline ends. CDR1 is KGHSH and CDR2 is LQKENI in the germline V gene. CDR3 in amino acids: CASSPDSGGGYTF. The CDR3 DNA follows: TGTGCCAGCTCACCCGACTCCGGTGGGGGCTACACCTTC.

CDR3 residues: CAWTGGGETQYF. Here the CDR3 DNA reads TGTGCCTGGACGGGGGGAGGGGAGACCCAGTACTTC. The rearrangement links TRBV30 to TRBJ2-5; 7 bases match TRBD2. CDR1 and CDR2 (germline): GTSNPN, SVGIG (reference sequence). J lost 5 bases, V lost 4 bases, and 4 bases had no gene match. This CDR3 has 12 residues.

The V call is TRBV5-6, the J call TRBJ2-7, with TRBD1 identical over 7 bases. Germline V gives CDR1 SGHDT, CDR2 YYEEEE. The CDR3 is made up of 16 amino acids. V lost 4 bases, J lost 1 base, and 11 bases stayed unmatched. The CDR3 protein is CASSVSTGYWSYEQYF. The CDR3 DNA reads TGTGCCAGCAGCGTATCGACAGGGTATTGGTCCTACGAGCAGTACTTC. The whole variable domain, remainder taken from reference TRBV5-6 and TRBJ2-7, is DAGVTQSPTHLIKTRGQQVTLRCSPKSGHDTVSWYQQALGQGPQFIFQYYEEEERQRGNFPDRFSGHQFPNYSSELNVNALLLGDSALYLCASSVSTGYWSYEQYFGPGTRLTVT.

CDR3 sequence (DNA): TGTGCCAGCAGCTTAGATTCTGGGGCAGACTATGGCTACACCTTC. Its translation is CASSLDSGADYGYTF. The chain combines TRBV11-2 with TRBJ1-2, with D maybe TRBD1 (5 bases). The germline gives CDR1 SGHAT, CDR2 FQNNGV. This CDR3 spans 15 amino acids. Trimming shortened V by 0 bases and J by 3 bases, and 11 bases separated the two germline ends.

Notes on this clone: This specimen includes other DNA sequences encoding the same CDR3. The chain combines TRBV18 with TRBJ1-5; weak D call: TRBD1 (5 bases). The CDR3 totals 14 residues. Trimming took 3 bases from V and 6 from J, leaving 12 bases between them. The germline gives CDR1 KGHSH, CDR2 LQKENI. CDR3 in amino acids: CASSPGREGQPQHF. The CDR3 bases are TGTGCCAGCTCACCCGGCAGGGAGGGTCAGCCCCAGCATTTT.

The chain recombines TRBV6-5 with TRBJ1-1; D is perhaps TRBD1 (5 bases). The CDR3 runs to 11 residues. From germline, CDR1 is MNHEY and CDR2 SVGAGI. V lost 7 bases, J lost 7 bases, and 10 bases lay in between. The CDR3 spells CASKGALEAFF. The DNA of the CDR3 is TGTGCCAGCAAAGGGGCGCTTGAAGCTTTCTTT.

The rearrangement links TRBV7-2 to TRBJ1-5; D unclear. Germline V gene lookup returns CDR1 SGHTA and CDR2 FQGNSA. This CDR3 region has 15 residues. Trimming took off 1 base at V and 2 bases at J, with 9 bases between the two ends. In nucleotides, the CDR3 is TGTGCCAGCAGCTTAGACGGGAGACGCAATCAGCCCCAGCATTTT. Translating gives CASSLDGRRNQPQHF.

This clone was recorded only once. CDR3 nucleotides: TGCAGCGTCGGGCGGGACAGGGAAGGGCCCCAGCATTTT. It translates to CSVGRDREGPQHF. This rearrangement joins TRBV29-1 to TRBJ1-5; 9 nucleotides align to TRBD1. Per germline, CDR1 SQVTM and CDR2 ANQGSEA. CDR3 size: 13 residues. V lost 6 bases, J lost 9 bases, and 9 bases stayed unmatched.

The chain uses TRBV9 and TRBJ1-1; D gene ambiguous. V lost 0 bases and J 2 bases, leaving 8 bases between the germline ends. Germline lookup yields CDR1 SGDLS and CDR2 YYNGEE. The CDR3 loop spans 14 amino acids. The CDR3 coding sequence is TGTGCCAGCAGCGTAGGACTAAAAAACACTGAAGCTTTCTTT. Translating gives CASSVGLKNTEAFF.

The chain links TRBV15 to TRBJ1-5; D may be TRBD1 (5 bases). The V and J ends lost 0 bases and 4 bases respectively, with 19 bases between them. The germline gives CDR1 LNHNV, CDR2 YYDKDF (reference sequence). The CDR3 is 18 residues long. CDR3: CATSRDRWDWPGNQPQHF. The DNA for the CDR3 is TGTGCCACCAGCAGAGATCGTTGGGACTGGCCTGGAAATCAGCCCCAGCATTTT.

This sequence joins TRBV27 and TRBJ1-2; TRBD1 might be the D (6 bases). CDR3 length: 15 residues. Germline CDR1 is MNHEY and CDR2 is SMNVEV (reference sequence). Trimming removed 0 bases at V and 1 base at J, with 9 bases between. CDR3 nucleotide sequence: TGTGCCAGCAGTTTATCGCAGGGGCTTAACTATGGCTACACCTTC. This sequence encodes CASSLSQGLNYGYTF.

This chain uses TRBV5-4 with TRBJ2-1, with 8 nucleotides matching TRBD2. CDR3 length: 16 residues. Losses at the gene ends were 0 bases for V and 7 bases for J; bases not matched to a gene: 9. The germline V gene encodes CDR1 SGHNT and CDR2 YYREEE (reference sequence). The CDR3 nucleotides are TGTGCCAGCAGCTTGGAGGTCGGGGGGGTAGATAATGAGCAGTTCTTC. Translating gives CASSLEVGGVDNEQFF.

The CDR3 reads CASSSERGHNYGYTF. In nucleotides, the CDR3 is TGTGCCAGCAGCTCCGAGCGCGGCCATAACTATGGCTACACCTTC. This sequence joins TRBV7-8 and TRBJ1-2; no clear D gene. This CDR3 is built from 15 residues. Trimming took 4 bases from V and 1 from J, leaving 13 bases between them. Germline loops: CDR1 SGHVS, CDR2 FQNEAQ.

As DNA, the CDR3 is TGTGCCAGCAGCCTAGGGGTTGGCTACACCTTC. The encoded protein is CASSLGVGYTF. J is TRBJ1-2 and V is TRBV12-3 or TRBV12-4, with a tentative D call TRBD1 (5 bases). The V and J ends lost 6 bases and 7 bases respectively, with 9 bases between them. The CDR3 spans 11 residues.

V is TRBV5-8 and J is TRBJ2-1; D gene unclear. CDR1 is SGHTS and CDR2 is YDEGEE in the germline V gene. This CDR3 spans 13 amino acids. Trimming cost V 0 bases and J 5 bases, with 6 bases left between them. CDR3 amino acids: CASSLGSHNEQFF. The CDR3 DNA follows: TGTGCCAGCAGCTTGGGAAGCCACAATGAGCAGTTCTTC.

This chain uses TRBV5-1 with TRBJ2-1; possible D gene TRBD1, 5 bases. Trimming removed 4 bases from V and 5 bases from J, with 16 bases in between. CDR1 is SGHRS, CDR2 YFSETQ, per germline. The length of the CDR3 is 15 residues. The CDR3 nucleotides read TGCGCCAGCAGCCGGTCCCAGGGTAGGAACAATGAGCAGTTCTTC. It encodes CASSRSQGRNNEQFF.

This rearrangement joins TRBV3-1 (or the pseudogene TRBV3-2) to TRBJ2-2, with 8 positions matching TRBD2. From germline, CDR1 is LGHDT and CDR2 YNNKEL (reference sequence). The junction had 10 bases not matched to a gene; V was cut back by 6 bases and J by 4 bases. This CDR3 has 16 residues. The CDR3, as DNA: TGTGCCAGCAGGACCCGGGTAGCGGGGACCACCGGGGAGCTGTTTTTT. This gives the protein CASRTRVAGTTGELFF.

The rearrangement links TRBV2 to TRBJ1-1; no clear D gene. The V gene lost 5 bases and the J gene lost 1 base, with 14 bases spanning the gap. Germline CDR1 SNHLY, CDR2 FYNNEI. The CDR3 runs 15 residues. CDR3 loop: CASSSLLTGNTEAFF. The DNA for the CDR3 is TGTGCCAGCAGTTCCCTTCTGACGGGGAACACTGAAGCTTTCTTT.

This chain connects TRBV11-2 to TRBJ2-5, with 12 bases aligning to TRBD2. Germline CDR1 SGHAT, CDR2 FQNNGV. The CDR3 is 17 amino acids. The junction had 9 bases not matched to a gene; V was cut back by 2 bases and J by 5 bases. The chain's CDR3 is CASSLLAGLAGRETQYF. In nucleotides, the CDR3 is TGTGCCAGCAGCTTACTTGCCGGACTAGCGGGGAGGGAGACCCAGTACTTC.

This chain connects TRBV5-5 to TRBJ1-4; D gene unclear. This CDR3 has 15 residues. The ends were cut back, 0 bases at V and 2 bases at J, with 8 bases in the middle. Germline values: CDR1 SGHKS, CDR2 YYEKEE (reference sequence). The CDR3 protein is CASSLVSATNEKLFF. CDR3 nucleotides: TGTGCCAGCAGCTTGGTTTCCGCGACTAATGAAAAACTGTTTTTT.

The chain has TRBV30 and TRBJ2-3; 10 nucleotides match TRBD2. Per germline, CDR1 GTSNPN and CDR2 SVGIG (reference sequence). The CDR3 covers 17 residues. The V and J ends lost 2 bases and 2 bases, in that order; junction bases with no gene match: 10. CDR3 nucleotides: TGTGCCTGGAGTCCACGCCTTCTAGCGGGGGTCACAGATACGCAGTATTTT. It specifies CAWSPRLLAGVTDTQYF. Combining the CDR3 with reference TRBV30 and TRBJ2-3 gives the whole variable domain SQTIHQWPATLVQPVGSPLSLECTVEGTSNPNLYWYRQAAGRGLQLLFYSVGIGQISSEVPQNLSASRPQDRQFILSSKKLLLSDSGFYLCAWSPRLLAGVTDTQYFGPGTRLTVL.

The V gene is TRBV4-1, the J gene TRBJ1-5, with D hard to call. Germline-derived CDR1 and CDR2 are MGHRA and YSYEKL. CDR3 length: 14 amino acids. The V end was cut by 4 bases, the J end by 2 bases, with 9 bases between. The CDR3 sequence is CASSRSEGNQPQHF. CDR3 DNA sequence: TGCGCCAGCAGCCGATCTGAGGGCAATCAGCCCCAGCATTTT.

The chain links TRBV2 to TRBJ2-4; D may be TRBD1 (6 bases). Trimming took 7 bases from V and 6 from J, leaving 13 bases between them. The CDR3 spans 13 residues. CDR1 and CDR2 (germline): SNHLY, FYNNEI. In DNA form, the CDR3 reads TGTGCCAGCAACTCGAGGGGGATAAACATTCAGTACTTC. Its protein product is CASNSRGINIQYF. Full variable domain (remainder filled in from reference TRBV2 and TRBJ2-4): EPEVTQTPSHQVTQMGQEVILRCVPISNHLYFYWYRQILGQKVEFLVSFYNNEISEKSEIFDDQFSVERPDGSNFTLKIRSTKLEDSAMYFCASNSRGINIQYFGAGTRLSVL.

The chain has TRBV5-1 and TRBJ2-7; no clear D gene. Looked up from germline, CDR1 is SGHRS and CDR2 is YFSETQ. V was clipped by 1 base and J by 0 bases, with 8 bases between them. CDR3 length: 14 amino acids. The CDR3 DNA is TGCGCCAGCAGCTTGTACTACCCCTCCTACGAGCAGTACTTC. Residues: CASSLYYPSYEQYF.

A few counts support this clone. The genes are TRBV7-8 and TRBJ1-2; D gene unclear. The CDR3 spans 15 residues. The V and J ends lost 4 bases and 0 bases respectively, with 12 bases between them. The germline gives CDR1 SGHVS, CDR2 FQNEAQ. CDR3 DNA: TGTGCCAGCAGCTCCCACGGTACGGCTAACTATGGCTACACCTTC. As protein: CASSSHGTANYGYTF.

V gene TRBV27 combines with J gene TRBJ1-3, with D hard to call. The ends were cut back, 3 bases at V and 4 bases at J, with 7 bases in the middle. The CDR3 covers 13 residues. The germline gives CDR1 MNHEY, CDR2 SMNVEV (reference sequence). The CDR3 spells CASSFSAGNTIYF. The CDR3 DNA reads TGTGCCAGCAGTTTCAGTGCAGGAAACACCATATATTTT.

CDR3 bases: TGCGCCAGCAGCTTGGGTGGGGGGGCTGTAGATACGCAGTATTTT. It codes for CASSLGGGAVDTQYF. The chain recombines TRBV5-1 with TRBJ2-3; possible D gene TRBD2, 7 bases. The germline gives CDR1 SGHRS, CDR2 YFSETQ. The CDR3 sequence is 15 residues long. The V gene lost 0 bases and the J gene lost 5 bases, with 13 bases spanning the gap.

The chain recombines TRBV30 with TRBJ1-2, with 10 bases identical to TRBD1. Germline values: CDR1 GTSNPN, CDR2 SVGIG (reference sequence). V was pared by 4 bases and J by 7 bases, with 9 bases of the junction left unmatched. CDR3 length: 14 residues. CDR3 DNA: TGTGCCTGGACCCGGGACAGGGGATGGGGTGGCTACACCTTC. It specifies CAWTRDRGWGGYTF.